This T cell receptor (beta chain) was recorded in a study of Graves' ophthalmopathy and Graves' hyperthyroidism. Notes on the study in general: The 13-signature model separated ophthalmopathy from stable hyperthyroidism at 85% to 90% sensitivity and roughly 83% specificity. Clonotypes were expanded in thyroid at above 0.001 frequency, and most also appeared in blood.

Amplifying from RNA transcripts, the study obtained TCR beta CDR3 regions. An initial RT-PCR round employing HTBI primers preceded a second-round multiplex PCR. Using its own MiXCR run on the multiplex PCR reads, TCRdb lists one record per CDR3 protein. The sample records 350,000 to 400,000 distinct CDR3 sequences, approximately 20% being singletons. The V end lost 0 bases, the J end lost 1 base, and 10 bases lay between the germline ends. Germline V gene lookup returns CDR1 LGHNA and CDR2 YNFKEQ. The CDR3 has 16 residues. Uncontrolled infections, pregnancy, lactation or other autoimmune diseases led to patient exclusion. It was on clinical symptoms, serum thyroxine, TRAb, thyroid ultrasound and orbital computed tomography that diagnosis relied. This clonotype was counted many times. Its antigen is currently unknown.

Sequenced material: peripheral blood. The V call is TRBV4-2, the J call TRBJ1-5, with D possibly being TRBD1 (5 bases). This TCR derives from a woman between 18 and 30 years old with Graves' ophthalmopathy. CDR3 in amino acids: CASSQEVRGSNQPQHF. CDR3 sequence (DNA): TGTGCCAGCAGCCAAGAGGTTAGGGGAAGCAATCAGCCCCAGCATTTT.